The clone carrying this T cell receptor beta chain turned up a few times. What it recognizes is unknown. The data originate from a study of beta chain features in type 1 diabetes. Study background: Examination covered fewer than 110 million sorted cells spanning all samples.

Study outcomes and limitations: VDJ junctions sequenced from type 1 diabetes patients showed fewer insertions and more deletions. Moderately but significantly shorter TCRB CDR3s were found in Type 1 diabetes patients in all four CD4+ subsets. Among patients, naive, central memory and Treg TCRB repertoires appeared more similar than among healthy donors.

Isolated RNA was reverse transcribed in full, so expressed TCRB transcripts were sequenced. The assay was immunoSEQ multiplex PCR, and TCRdb's table has in-frame clones only and misses some. The sample lists 300,000 to 400,000 clones, roughly 8% occurring once. The sequence derives from a young woman in good health. Source material: central memory CD4+ T cells from blood.

CDR3: CASSLSGRVDTQYF. As DNA, the CDR3 is TGTGCCAGCAGCTTAAGCGGGAGAGTGGATACGCAGTATTTT. The V gene is TRBV7-3, the J gene TRBJ2-3, with 7 bases fitting TRBD2. Looked up from germline, CDR1 is SGHTA and CDR2 is FQGTGA. The CDR3 is 14 residues long. Unmatched junction bases numbered 4, after V lost 1 base and J lost 6 bases.